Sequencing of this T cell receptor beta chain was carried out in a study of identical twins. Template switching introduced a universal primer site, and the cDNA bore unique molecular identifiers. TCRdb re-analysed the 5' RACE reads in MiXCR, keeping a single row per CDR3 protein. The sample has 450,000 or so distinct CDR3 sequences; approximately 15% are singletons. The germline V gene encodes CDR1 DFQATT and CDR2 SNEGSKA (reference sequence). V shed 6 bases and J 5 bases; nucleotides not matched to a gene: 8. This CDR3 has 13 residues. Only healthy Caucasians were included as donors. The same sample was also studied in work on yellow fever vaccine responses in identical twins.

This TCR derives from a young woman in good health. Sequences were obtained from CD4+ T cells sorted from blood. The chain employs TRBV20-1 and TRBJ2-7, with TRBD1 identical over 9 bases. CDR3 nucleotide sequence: TGCAGTGCACCGGGACAGGGTCCCCACGAGCAGTACTTC. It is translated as CSAPGQGPHEQYF.